A single sample gave rise to the 9 T cell receptor beta chains below, sequenced in a study of blood T cell repertoires in COVID-19. TCRdb's table, derived via immunoSEQ multiplex PCR, lists solely in-frame clones and lacks some. Among roughly 260,000 clones listed, 80% to 90% were seen once. Sequencing was carried out using PBMCs or T cells enriched from blood (not recorded which). The source of these receptors is a woman aged 45-60 years who had recovered from COVID-19.

V and J are TRBV4-2 and TRBJ2-1; TRBD2 matches 10 bases. CDR3 length: 16 amino acids. Germline-derived CDR1 and CDR2 are LGHNA and YNFKEQ. The junction had 12 bases not matched to a gene; V was cut back by 6 bases and J by 7 bases. In nucleotides, the CDR3 is TGTGCCAGCAGTCTAGAAGCGGGAGGGCCAAGGAATGAGCAGTTCTTC. Protein product: CASSLEAGGPRNEQFF.

The V call is TRBV6-1, the J call TRBJ2-7; 7 bases are a match to TRBD1. J gave up 3 bases and V 3 bases, and 20 bases lay outside the gene matches. The CDR3 is 19 residues long. The germline V gene has CDR1 MNHNS and CDR2 SASEGT. CDR3 coding DNA: TGTGCCAGCAGTGACCTCACCGGGACAGTGAGTGATTACTTCTACGAGCAGTACTTC. Protein product: CASSDLTGTVSDYFYEQYF.

The chain links TRBV2 to TRBJ1-2, with a weak D call TRBD1 (6 bases). V dropped 0 bases and J dropped 5 bases, with 10 bases sitting between them. This CDR3 has 14 residues. The germline gives CDR1 SNHLY, CDR2 FYNNEI. The CDR3 sequence: CASSEAGRGYGYTF. In DNA form, the CDR3 reads TGTGCCAGCAGTGAAGCCGGCAGGGGATATGGCTACACCTTC.

The chain uses TRBV28 and TRBJ1-4; weak D call: TRBD1 (5 bases). V was clipped by 7 bases and J by 4 bases, with 19 bases between them. This CDR3 is 16 amino acids long. CDR1 and CDR2 from the germline V gene are MDHEN and SYDVKM. CDR3 sequence reads: CASTPPGGSFNEKLFF. The CDR3 bases are TGTGCCAGCACCCCCCCTGGGGGGTCTTTTAATGAAAAACTGTTTTTT.

The chain combines TRBV28 with TRBJ2-7, with 8 nucleotides matching TRBD1. V trimming: 4 bases; J trimming: 3 bases; junction bases outside the gene matches: 8. CDR3 length: 15 residues. From germline, CDR1 is MDHEN and CDR2 SYDVKM. CDR3 DNA sequence: TGTGCCAGCAGTTCCGGACAGGGTGGATACTACGAGCAGTACTTC. It translates to CASSSGQGGYYEQYF.

The gene calls are TRBV29-1 and TRBJ2-7, with a tentative D call TRBD1 (6 bases). The CDR3 is 12 residues long. Trimming took 4 bases from V and 2 from J, leaving 9 bases between them. The germline V gene has CDR1 SQVTM and CDR2 ANQGSEA. This CDR3 reads CSVGRGPYEQYF. In DNA, the CDR3 is TGCAGCGTTGGCAGGGGACCCTACGAGCAGTACTTC.

The rearrangement joins TRBV20-1 to TRBJ1-5, with D hard to call. The CDR3 extends over 12 amino acids. With 3 bases removed from V and 2 bases from J, the gap between germline ends came to 5 bases. Germline CDR1 and CDR2: DFQATT and SNEGSKA (reference sequence). CDR3 nucleotides: TGCAGTGCTAGTCGGGGCAATCAGCCCCAGCATTTT. This sequence encodes CSASRGNQPQHF.

The V gene is TRBV6-5, the J gene TRBJ2-1, with D tentatively TRBD2 (5 bases). The CDR3 loop spans 14 amino acids. Between the trimmed V and J ends, which lost 2 bases and 9 bases, there was a span of 14 bases. The V gene's germline CDR1 is MNHEY and CDR2 SVGAGI. This chain's CDR3 is CASSYEGRQSEQFF. CDR3 sequence (DNA): TGTGCCAGCAGTTACGAGGGTAGGCAGAGTGAGCAGTTCTTC.

This rearrangement joins TRBV27 to TRBJ2-1, with D possibly TRBD1 on 6 matching bases. The CDR3 length is 16 residues. V lost 6 bases, J lost 0 bases, and 15 bases lay in between. In germline, CDR1 is MNHEY, CDR2 SMNVEV (reference sequence). The CDR3 region has the DNA TGTGCCAGCAGGACTTCAGGGGATAGCTCCTACAATGAGCAGTTCTTC. Protein: CASRTSGDSSYNEQFF.